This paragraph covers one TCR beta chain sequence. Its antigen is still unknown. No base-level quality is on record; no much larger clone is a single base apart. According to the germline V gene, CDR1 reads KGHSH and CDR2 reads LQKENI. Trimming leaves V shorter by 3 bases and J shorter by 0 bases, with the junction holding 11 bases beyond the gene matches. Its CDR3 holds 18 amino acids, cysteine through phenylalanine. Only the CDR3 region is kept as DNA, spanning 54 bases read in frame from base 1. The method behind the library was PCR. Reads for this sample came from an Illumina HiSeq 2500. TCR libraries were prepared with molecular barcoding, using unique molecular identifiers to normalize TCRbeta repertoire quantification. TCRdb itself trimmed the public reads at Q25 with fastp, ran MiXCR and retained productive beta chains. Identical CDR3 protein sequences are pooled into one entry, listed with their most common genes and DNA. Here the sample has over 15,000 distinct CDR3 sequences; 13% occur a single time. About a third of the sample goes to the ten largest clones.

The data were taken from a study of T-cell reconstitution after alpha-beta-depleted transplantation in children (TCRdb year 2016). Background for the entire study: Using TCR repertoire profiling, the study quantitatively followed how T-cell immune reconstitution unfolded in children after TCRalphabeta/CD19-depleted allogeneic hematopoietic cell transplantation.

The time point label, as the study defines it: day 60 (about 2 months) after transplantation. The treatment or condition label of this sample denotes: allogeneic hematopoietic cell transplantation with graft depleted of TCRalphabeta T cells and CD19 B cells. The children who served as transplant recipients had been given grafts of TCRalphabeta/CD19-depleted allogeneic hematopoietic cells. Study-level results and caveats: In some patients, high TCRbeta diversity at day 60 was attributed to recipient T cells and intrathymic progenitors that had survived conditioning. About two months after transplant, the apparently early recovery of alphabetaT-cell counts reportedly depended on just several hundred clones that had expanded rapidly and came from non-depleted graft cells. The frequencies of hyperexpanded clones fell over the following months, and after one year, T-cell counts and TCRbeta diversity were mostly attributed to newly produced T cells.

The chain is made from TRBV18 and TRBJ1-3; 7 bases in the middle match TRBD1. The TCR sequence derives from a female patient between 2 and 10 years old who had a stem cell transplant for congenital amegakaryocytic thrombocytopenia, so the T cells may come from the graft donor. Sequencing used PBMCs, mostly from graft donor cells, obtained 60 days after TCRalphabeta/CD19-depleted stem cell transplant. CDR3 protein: CASSPRRGDRSSGNTIYF. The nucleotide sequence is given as TGTGCCAGCTCACCCCGACGGGGGGACAGATCCTCTGGAAACACCATATATTTT.